This entry features one TCR beta chain sequence. The antigen is not known. Germline CDR1 is MGHDK and CDR2 is SYGVNS. V dropped 3 bases and J dropped 5 bases, with 11 bases sitting between them. The CDR3 sequence is 14 residues long. This record comes from a study of T cell responses to AZD1222 COVID-19 vaccine. Study at large: The study pooled second doses at about 4 or about 12 weeks. Whole-study findings and limits: At 160-218 and 743-854, vaccine-associated CD4 TCRs were dominant, and they spanned spike. Per reports, nearly half of all spike-specific TCRs target regions that are unmutated in variants.

Profiled with immunoSEQ multiplex PCR; TCRdb holds only in-frame clones, not every one. Altogether around 180,000 clones are present, approximately 90% being singletons, with the ten largest covering 6.9%. Here the sequenced sample was peripheral blood, taken on day 0 of AZD1222 vaccination. The source of this sequence is an adult in good health. This chain joins TRBV25-1 and TRBJ2-1; D uncertain. The CDR3: CASSEWRKNNEQFF. CDR3 nucleotides: TGTGCCAGCAGTGAGTGGCGAAAAAACAATGAGCAGTTCTTC.